This paragraph covers one TCR beta chain sequence. Described time point: patch test 3, about 24 weeks after DPC sensitization. Treatment here: therapeutic diphenylcyclopropenone sensitization with weekly scalp DPC. This entry is derived from a study of human T cells and chemical hapten exposure. Study at large: DPC at 0.01% went onto the upper back in patch tests, read at 6 days.

The library attached unique molecular identifiers to individual cDNA molecules. Authors' data handling: Sampled TCR counts reached a median of around 94,000 per sample, with values ranging from roughly 20,000 to 700,000. TCRdb ran MiXCR on the RACE reads and lists one entry per CDR3 protein. For this entry, the V and J calls and clone size follow TCRdb and not the study's own pipeline. This table holds some 79,000 distinct CDR3 sequences, 9.5% to 14% found once. Germline lookup yields CDR1 SGHAT and CDR2 FQDESV (reference sequence). V lost 4 bases, J lost 2 bases, and 2 bases stayed unmatched. The CDR3 loop spans 15 amino acids.

The clonotype originates from a woman aged 45-65 years with alopecia areata. Some clones in this sample may be carry-over from other donors' samples. This specimen consisted of whole blood, obtained in connection with sensitization to the hapten diphenylcyclopropenone (DPC). The rearrangement links TRBV11-1 to TRBJ2-1; 10 bases are shared with TRBD1. The chain's CDR3 is CASSSGQGAYNEQFF. The CDR3, as DNA: TGTGCCAGCAGCTCCGGACAGGGGGCCTACAATGAGCAGTTCTTC.